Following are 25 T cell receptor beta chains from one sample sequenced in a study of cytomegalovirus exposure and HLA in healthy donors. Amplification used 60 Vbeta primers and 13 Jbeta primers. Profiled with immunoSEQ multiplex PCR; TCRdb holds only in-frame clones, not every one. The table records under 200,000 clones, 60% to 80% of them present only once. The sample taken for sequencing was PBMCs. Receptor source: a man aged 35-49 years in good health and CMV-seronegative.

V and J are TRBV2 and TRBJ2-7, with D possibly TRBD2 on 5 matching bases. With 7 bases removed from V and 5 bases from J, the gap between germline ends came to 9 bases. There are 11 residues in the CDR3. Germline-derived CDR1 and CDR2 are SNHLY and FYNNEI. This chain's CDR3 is CASKAGDEQYF. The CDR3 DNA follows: TGTGCCAGCAAGGCCGGGGACGAGCAGTACTTC. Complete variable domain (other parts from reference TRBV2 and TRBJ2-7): EPEVTQTPSHQVTQMGQEVILRCVPISNHLYFYWYRQILGQKVEFLVSFYNNEISEKSEIFDDQFSVERPDGSNFTLKIRSTKLEDSAMYFCASKAGDEQYFGPGTRLTVT.

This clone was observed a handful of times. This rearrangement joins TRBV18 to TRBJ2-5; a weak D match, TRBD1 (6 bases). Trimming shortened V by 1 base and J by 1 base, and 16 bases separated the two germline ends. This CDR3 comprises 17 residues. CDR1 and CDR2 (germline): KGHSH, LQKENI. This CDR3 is CASSPQVRGVSQETQYF. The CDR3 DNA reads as TGTGCCAGCTCACCACAGGTCAGGGGAGTTTCCCAAGAGACCCAGTACTTC.

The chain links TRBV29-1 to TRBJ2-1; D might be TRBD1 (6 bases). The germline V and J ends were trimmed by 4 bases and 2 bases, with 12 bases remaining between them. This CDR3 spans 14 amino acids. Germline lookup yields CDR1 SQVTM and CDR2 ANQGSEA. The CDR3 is CSVVPGQTYNEQFF. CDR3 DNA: TGCAGCGTTGTCCCTGGACAGACCTACAATGAGCAGTTCTTC.

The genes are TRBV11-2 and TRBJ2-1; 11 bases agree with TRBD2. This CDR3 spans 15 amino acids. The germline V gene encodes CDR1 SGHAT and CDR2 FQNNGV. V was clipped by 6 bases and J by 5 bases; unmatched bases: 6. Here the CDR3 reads CASRQVAGGHNEQFF. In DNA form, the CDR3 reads TGTGCCAGCAGGCAGGTAGCGGGGGGGCACAATGAGCAGTTCTTC.

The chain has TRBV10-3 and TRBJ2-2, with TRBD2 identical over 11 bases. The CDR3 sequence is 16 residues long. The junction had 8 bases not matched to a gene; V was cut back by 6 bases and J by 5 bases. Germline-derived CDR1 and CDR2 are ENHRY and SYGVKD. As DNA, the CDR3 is TGTGCCATCAGGAAGACTAGCGGGGCGGGAACCGGGGAGCTGTTTTTT. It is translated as CAIRKTSGAGTGELFF.

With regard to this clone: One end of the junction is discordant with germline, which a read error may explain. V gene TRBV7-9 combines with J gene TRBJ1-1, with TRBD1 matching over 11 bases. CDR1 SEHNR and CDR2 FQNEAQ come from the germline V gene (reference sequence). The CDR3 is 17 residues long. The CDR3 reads CVSSNGDRGYLNTEAFF. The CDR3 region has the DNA TGTGTCAGCAGCAACGGGGACAGGGGGTACCTGAACACTGAAGCTTTCTTT.

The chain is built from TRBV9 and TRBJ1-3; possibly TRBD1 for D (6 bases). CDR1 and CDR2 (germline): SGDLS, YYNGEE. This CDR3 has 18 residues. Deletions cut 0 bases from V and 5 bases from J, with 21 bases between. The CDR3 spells CASSVDVHRVHGRNTIYF. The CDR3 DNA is TGTGCCAGCAGCGTAGACGTCCACAGGGTCCACGGGCGAAACACCATATATTTT. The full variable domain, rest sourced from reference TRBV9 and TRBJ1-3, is DSGVTQTPKHLITATGQRVTLRCSPRSGDLSVYWYQQSLDQGLQFLIQYYNGEERAKGNILERFSAQQFPDLHSELNLSSLELGDSALYFCASSVDVHRVHGRNTIYFGEGSWLTVV.

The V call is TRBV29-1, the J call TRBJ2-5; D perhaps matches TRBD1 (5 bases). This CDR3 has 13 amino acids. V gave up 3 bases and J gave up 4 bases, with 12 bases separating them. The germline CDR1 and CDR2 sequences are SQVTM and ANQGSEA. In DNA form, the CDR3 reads TGCAGCGTTGAGGTTTCAGGGTTAGAGACCCAGTACTTC. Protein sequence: CSVEVSGLETQYF.

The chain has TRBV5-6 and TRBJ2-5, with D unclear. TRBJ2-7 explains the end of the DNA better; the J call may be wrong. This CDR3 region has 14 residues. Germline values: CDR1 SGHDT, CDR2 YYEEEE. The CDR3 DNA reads TGTGCCAGCAGCTTAGGTAGCTCAAGCTACGAGCAGTACTTC. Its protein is CASSLGSSSYEQYF.

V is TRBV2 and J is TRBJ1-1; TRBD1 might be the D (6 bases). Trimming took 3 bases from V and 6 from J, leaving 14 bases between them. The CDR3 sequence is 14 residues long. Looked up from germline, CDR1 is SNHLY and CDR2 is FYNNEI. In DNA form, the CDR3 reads TGTGCCAGCAGTGATAAAGGCAGGGGCCCTGAAGCTTTCTTT. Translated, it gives CASSDKGRGPEAFF. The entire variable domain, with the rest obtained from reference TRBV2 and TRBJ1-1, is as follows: EPEVTQTPSHQVTQMGQEVILRCVPISNHLYFYWYRQILGQKVEFLVSFYNNEISEKSEIFDDQFSVERPDGSNFTLKIRSTKLEDSAMYFCASSDKGRGPEAFFGQGTRLTVV.

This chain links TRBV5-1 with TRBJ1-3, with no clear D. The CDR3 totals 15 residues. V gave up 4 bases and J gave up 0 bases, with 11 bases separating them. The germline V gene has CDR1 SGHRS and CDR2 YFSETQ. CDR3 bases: TGCGCCAGCAGCCCCGGTGAGGCCTCTGGAAACACCATATATTTT. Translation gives CASSPGEASGNTIYF.

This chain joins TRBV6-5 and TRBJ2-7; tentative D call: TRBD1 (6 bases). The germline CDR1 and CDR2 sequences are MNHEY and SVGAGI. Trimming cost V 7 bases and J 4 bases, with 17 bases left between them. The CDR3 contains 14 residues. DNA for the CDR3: TGTGCCAGCAAACTAGACGGACAGACATACGAGCAGTACTTC. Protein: CASKLDGQTYEQYF.

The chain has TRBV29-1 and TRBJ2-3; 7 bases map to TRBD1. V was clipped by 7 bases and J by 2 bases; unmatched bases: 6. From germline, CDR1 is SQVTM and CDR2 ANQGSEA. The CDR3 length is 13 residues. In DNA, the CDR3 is TGCAGCGAACTACAGGGGACCACAGATACGCAGTATTTT. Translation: CSELQGTTDTQYF.

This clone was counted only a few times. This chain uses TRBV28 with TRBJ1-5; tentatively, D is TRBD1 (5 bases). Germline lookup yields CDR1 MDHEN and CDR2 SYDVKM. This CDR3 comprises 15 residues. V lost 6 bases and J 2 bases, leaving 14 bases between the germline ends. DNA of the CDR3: TGTGCCAGCAGGCGCCGGGACTTAGGCAATCAGCCCCAGCATTTT. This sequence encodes CASRRRDLGNQPQHF.

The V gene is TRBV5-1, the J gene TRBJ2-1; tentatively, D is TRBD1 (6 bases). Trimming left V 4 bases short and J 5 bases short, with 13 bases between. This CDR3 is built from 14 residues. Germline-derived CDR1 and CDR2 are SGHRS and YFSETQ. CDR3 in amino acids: CASSLHRTDNEQFF. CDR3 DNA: TGCGCCAGCAGCCTGCATCGGACAGACAATGAGCAGTTCTTC.

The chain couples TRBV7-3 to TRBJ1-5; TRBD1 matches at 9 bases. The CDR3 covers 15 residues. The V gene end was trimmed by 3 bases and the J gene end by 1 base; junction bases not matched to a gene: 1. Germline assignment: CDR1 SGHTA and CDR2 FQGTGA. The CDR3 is CASSLTGGSNQPQHF. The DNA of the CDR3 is TGTGCCAGCAGCTTGACAGGGGGGAGCAATCAGCCCCAGCATTTT.

CDR3 nucleotide sequence: TGTGCCAGCAGTCCGGGAGGAGTGGGTCTGAAGACCCAGTACTTC. It codes for CASSPGGVGLKTQYF. This sequence joins TRBV6-5 and TRBJ2-5; TRBD2 matches 7 bases. Unmatched junction bases numbered 12, after V lost 5 bases and J lost 6 bases. Germline CDR1 reads MNHEY; CDR2 reads SVGAGI. The CDR3 consists of 15 residues.

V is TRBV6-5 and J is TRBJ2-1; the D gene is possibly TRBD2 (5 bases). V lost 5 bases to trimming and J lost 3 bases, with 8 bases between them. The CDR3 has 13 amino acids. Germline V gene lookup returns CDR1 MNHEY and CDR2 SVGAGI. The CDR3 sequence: CASSLGDYNEQFF. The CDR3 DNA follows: TGTGCCAGCAGTCTCGGGGACTACAATGAGCAGTTCTTC.

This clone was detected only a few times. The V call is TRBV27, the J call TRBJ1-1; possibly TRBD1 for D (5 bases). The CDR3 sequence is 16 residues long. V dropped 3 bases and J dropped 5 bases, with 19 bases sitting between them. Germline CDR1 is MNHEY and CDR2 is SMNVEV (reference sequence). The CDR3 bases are TGTGCCAGCAGTTTGGGTATCAGGGTCAGGTTAACTGAAGCTTTCTTT. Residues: CASSLGIRVRLTEAFF.

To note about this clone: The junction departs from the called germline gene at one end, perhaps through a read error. For the CDR3, the DNA is TGTGCCAGCAGCCTAGATCCAGGGGAACCCTACGAGCAGTACTTC. Translation gives CASSLDPGEPYEQYF. This chain connects TRBV11-2 to TRBJ2-7, with D maybe TRBD1 (6 bases). The CDR3 consists of 15 residues. CDR1 SGHAT and CDR2 FQNNGV come from the germline V gene.

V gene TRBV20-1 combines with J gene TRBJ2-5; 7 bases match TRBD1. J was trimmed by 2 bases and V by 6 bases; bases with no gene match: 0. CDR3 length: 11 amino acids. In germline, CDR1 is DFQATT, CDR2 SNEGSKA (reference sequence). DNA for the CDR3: TGCAGTGCGGGACAGCAAGAGACCCAGTACTTC. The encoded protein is CSAGQQETQYF.

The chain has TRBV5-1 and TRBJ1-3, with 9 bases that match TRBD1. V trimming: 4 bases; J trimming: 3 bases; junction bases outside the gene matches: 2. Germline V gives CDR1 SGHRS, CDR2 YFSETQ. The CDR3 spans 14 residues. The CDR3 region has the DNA TGCGCCAGCAGCCCGGGACAGGGTGGAAACACCATATATTTT. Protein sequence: CASSPGQGGNTIYF. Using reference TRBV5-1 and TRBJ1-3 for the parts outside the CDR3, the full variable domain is KAGVTQTPRYLIKTRGQQVTLSCSPISGHRSVSWYQQTPGQGLQFLFEYFSETQRNKGNFPGRFSGRQFSNSRSEMNVSTLELGDSALYLCASSPGQGGNTIYFGEGSWLTVV.

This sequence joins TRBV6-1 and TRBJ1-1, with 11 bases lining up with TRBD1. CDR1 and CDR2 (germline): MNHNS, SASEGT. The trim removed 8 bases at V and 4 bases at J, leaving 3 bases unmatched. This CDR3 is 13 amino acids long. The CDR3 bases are TGTGCCAGCGGACAGGGGGCGGCCACTGAAGCTTTCTTT. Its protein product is CASGQGAATEAFF.

This chain's CDR3 is CASSSPQAYSYEQYF. The CDR3 DNA reads as TGTGCCAGCAGCTCCCCCCAGGCCTACTCCTACGAGCAGTACTTC. V is TRBV5-8 and J is TRBJ2-7; D not certain. This CDR3 spans 15 amino acids. In germline, CDR1 is SGHTS, CDR2 YDEGEE. The V gene lost 3 bases and the J gene lost 0 bases, with 13 bases spanning the gap.

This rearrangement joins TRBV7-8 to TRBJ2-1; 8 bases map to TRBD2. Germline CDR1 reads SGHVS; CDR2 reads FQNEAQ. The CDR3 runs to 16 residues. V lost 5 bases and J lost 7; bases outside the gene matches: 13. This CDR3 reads CASSLYQRGLFNEQFF. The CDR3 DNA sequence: TGTGCCAGCAGCCTATATCAGCGGGGGCTTTTTAATGAGCAGTTCTTC.